Given below is one T cell receptor (beta chain) in context. What it binds is not known. The sample originates from a study of T cell repertoires in cytomegalovirus infection. The study, taken as a whole, reports: HLA-C-restricted CMV clonotypes gave the most frequent clonotype in two of eight donors. People with CMV and the relevant HLA were identified by cumulative public TCR beta family frequency.

The CDR3 runs 16 residues. Between the trimmed V and J ends, which lost 3 bases and 0 bases, there was a span of 15 bases. The germline gives CDR1 DFQATT, CDR2 SNEGSKA (reference sequence). Each CDR3 protein gets one entry after TCRdb re-called the reads with MiXCR. The data show around 69,000 distinct CDR3 sequences, about 26% seen once. Specimen: CD8+ T cells from cultured PBMCs, collected from culture after CMV antigen stimulation. The V call is TRBV20-1, the J call TRBJ1-3; D is perhaps TRBD1 (5 bases). The clonotype comes from a human donor in good health (CMV status not recorded). Some clones in this sample may be carry-over from other donors' samples. In DNA, the CDR3 is TGCAGTGCTAGCGGGCAGGGCCCGAGCTCTGGAAACACCATATATTTT. This translates into CSASGQGPSSGNTIYF.